This entry features one T cell receptor (beta chain) sequence. Its specificity is not known. This sample was included in a study of T-cell reconstitution after alpha-beta-depleted transplantation in children. Study-wide results and caveats: At day 60, the high TCRbeta diversity found in some patients originated from recipient T cells and thymic progenitors that had survived. T-cell numbers and diversity one year post-transplant derived largely from freshly generated T cells. Several hundred rapidly expanded clones from non-depleted graft cells reportedly supplied alpha-beta T cells about two months post-transplant.

The germline V and J ends were trimmed by 0 bases and 10 bases, with 14 bases remaining between them. Germline V gives CDR1 SGHRS, CDR2 YFSETQ. The CDR3 totals 15 residues. Unique molecular identifiers were incorporated during preparation of the TCRbeta library. MiXCR was run by TCRdb on the PCR reads, yielding one entry per CDR3 protein. This sample carries under 150,000 distinct CDR3 sequences, roughly 10% of them seen once, and the ten largest clones take less than 25%. This chain links TRBV5-1 with TRBJ1-6; tentative D call: TRBD1 (5 bases). The clonotype was recovered from a girl under three years old who had a stem cell transplant for combined immunodeficiency, so the T cells may come from the graft donor. This material consisted of PBMCs, mostly from graft donor cells, taken 180 days after TCRalphabeta/CD19-depleted stem cell transplant. The CDR3 loop is CASSLVGPRDSPLHF. CDR3 sequence (DNA): TGCGCCAGCAGCTTGGTGGGTCCCCGGGACTCACCCCTCCACTTT.